Each of the 5 T cell receptor beta chains below was sequenced from the same sample in a study of T cells in Graves' hyperthyroidism and ophthalmopathy. Amplification of TCR beta CDR3 regions was performed using RNA transcripts as template. The TCR CDR3 first-round RT-PCR relied on the HTBI primer set. Each CDR3 protein is one row after TCRdb ran MiXCR on the multiplex PCR reads. The sample yields approximately 400,000 distinct CDR3 sequences, over 11% seen once. The sequenced sample was blood. These receptors were obtained from a man in his forties or fifties with Graves' ophthalmopathy.

This clonotype was detected ten times or more. This sequence joins TRBV28 and TRBJ1-6, with D perhaps matching TRBD1 (5 bases). The CDR3 covers 17 residues. Germline V CDR1 and CDR2: MDHEN, SYDVKM. V was trimmed by 6 bases and J by 8 bases, leaving 23 bases between them. CDR3 nucleotides: TGTGCCAGCAGGCCCCCCGATGCAGGGTTAGGAGATTCACCCCTCCACTTT. Residues: CASRPPDAGLGDSPLHF.

This clonotype turned up a few times. This chain joins TRBV13 and TRBJ2-5; 7 bases align to TRBD1. Trimming cost V 5 bases and J 2 bases; bases outside gene matches: 2. Germline values: CDR1 PRHDT, CDR2 FYEKMQ (reference sequence). The CDR3 loop spans 13 amino acids. The CDR3 nucleotides are TGTGCCAGCAGCGACAGGGATCAAGAGACCCAGTACTTC. Translating it yields CASSDRDQETQYF. Based on the CDR3 plus reference TRBV13 and TRBJ2-5, the full variable domain is AAGVIQSPRHLIKEKRETATLKCYPIPRHDTVYWYQQGPGQDPQFLISFYEKMQSDKGSIPDRFSAQQFSDYHSELNMSSLELGDSALYFCASSDRDQETQYFGPGTRLLVL.

In its sample, this clonotype was seen many times. V is TRBV6-5 and J is TRBJ1-2, with D perhaps TRBD1 (5 bases). Germline values: CDR1 MNHEY, CDR2 SVGAGI. CDR3 size: 13 residues. The ends were cut back, 2 bases at V and 3 bases at J, with 7 bases in the middle. CDR3: CASSYGADYGYTF. The CDR3 DNA reads as TGTGCCAGCAGTTACGGGGCAGACTATGGCTACACCTTC.

This clonotype was seen ten or more times. V usage is TRBV7-6 and J usage is TRBJ1-1; 10 bases agree with TRBD1. J gave up 4 bases and V 5 bases, and 7 bases lay outside the gene matches. CDR3 length equals 15 residues. CDR1 is SGHVS and CDR2 is FNYEAQ in the germline V gene. The CDR3: CASSPVTGGLTEAFF. The CDR3 coding sequence is TGTGCCAGCAGCCCTGTGACAGGGGGCCTCACTGAAGCTTTCTTT.

In this sample, this clonotype turned up many times. J is TRBJ1-5 and V is TRBV2; maybe TRBD1 (5 bases). This CDR3 is 12 amino acids long. Germline values: CDR1 SNHLY, CDR2 FYNNEI. V lost 6 bases and J lost 12, with 15 bases in between. The CDR3 loop reads CASSDTPQGQHF. The CDR3 nucleotides read TGTGCCAGCAGCGACACTCCTCAGGGCCAGCATTTT.